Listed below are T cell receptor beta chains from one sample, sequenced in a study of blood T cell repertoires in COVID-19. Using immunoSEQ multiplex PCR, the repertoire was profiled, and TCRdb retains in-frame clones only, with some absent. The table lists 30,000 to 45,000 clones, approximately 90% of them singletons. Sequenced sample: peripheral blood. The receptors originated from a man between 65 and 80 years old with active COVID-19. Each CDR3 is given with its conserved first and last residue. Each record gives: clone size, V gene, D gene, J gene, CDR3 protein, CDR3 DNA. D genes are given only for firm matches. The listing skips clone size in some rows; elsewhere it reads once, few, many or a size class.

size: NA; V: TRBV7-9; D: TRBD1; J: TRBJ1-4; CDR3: CASSLVMYRGASANEKLFF; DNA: TGTGCCAGCAGCTTAGTGATGTACAGGGGGGCCTCGGCTAATGAAAAACTGTTTTTT
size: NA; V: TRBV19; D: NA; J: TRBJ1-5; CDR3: CASSLRRGWDNQPQHF; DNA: TGTGCCAGTAGTTTAAGACGGGGTTGGGACAATCAGCCCCAGCATTTT
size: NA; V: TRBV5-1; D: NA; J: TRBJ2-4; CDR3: CASRSLPGAENIQYF; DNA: TGCGCCAGCCGCTCGTTACCAGGGGCGGAAAACATTCAGTACTTC
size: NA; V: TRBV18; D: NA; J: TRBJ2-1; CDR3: CASSPDRKYNEQFF; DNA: TGTGCCAGCTCTCCTGACAGGAAGTACAATGAGCAGTTCTTC
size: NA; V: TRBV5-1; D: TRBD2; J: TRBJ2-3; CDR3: CASSFWPSGSSTDTQYF; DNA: TGCGCCAGCAGCTTTTGGCCTAGCGGGTCTAGCACAGATACGCAGTATTTT
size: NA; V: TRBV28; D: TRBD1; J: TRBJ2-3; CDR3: CASSTDREPDTQYF; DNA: TGTGCCAGCAGCACGGACAGGGAACCAGATACGCAGTATTTT
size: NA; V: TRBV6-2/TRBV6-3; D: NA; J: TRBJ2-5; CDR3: CASSSGTRVETQYF; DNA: TGTGCCAGCAGTTCGGGGACTCGGGTAGAGACCCAGTACTTC
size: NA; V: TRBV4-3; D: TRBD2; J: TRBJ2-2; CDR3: CASSQPSGPSGRAGELFF; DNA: TGCGCCAGCAGCCAACCCTCTGGACCTAGCGGGAGGGCCGGGGAGCTGTTTTTT
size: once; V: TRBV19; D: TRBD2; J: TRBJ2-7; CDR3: CASSNLREASYEQYF; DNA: TGTGCCAGTAGTAATTTGCGGGAGGCCTCCTACGAGCAGTACTTC
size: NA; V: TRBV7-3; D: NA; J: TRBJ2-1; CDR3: CASSFFHPRSEQFF; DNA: TGTGCCAGCAGCTTCTTCCACCCCCGGTCTGAGCAGTTCTTC
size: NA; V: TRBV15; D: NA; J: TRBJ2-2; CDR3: CATRQGPGELFF; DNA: TGTGCCACTCGGCAGGGGCCCGGGGAGCTGTTTTTT
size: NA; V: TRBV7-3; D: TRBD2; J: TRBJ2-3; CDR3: CASSPSGLAGGDTQYF; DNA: TGTGCCAGCAGCCCCTCGGGACTAGCGGGGGGAGATACGCAGTATTTT
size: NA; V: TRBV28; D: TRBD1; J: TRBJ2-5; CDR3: CASSPGGQGNQETQYF; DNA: TGTGCCAGCAGCCCCGGGGGACAGGGGAACCAAGAGACCCAGTACTTC
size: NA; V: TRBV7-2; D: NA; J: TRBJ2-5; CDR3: CASSLVWGDETQYF; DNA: TGTGCCAGCAGCTTAGTGTGGGGGGATGAGACCCAGTACTTC
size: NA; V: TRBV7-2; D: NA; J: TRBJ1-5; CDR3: CASSLRGQPQHF; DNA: TGTGCCAGCAGCTTAAGGGGTCAGCCCCAGCATTTT
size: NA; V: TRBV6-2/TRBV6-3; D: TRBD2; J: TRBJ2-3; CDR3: CASSRSGSRTDTQYF; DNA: TGTGCCAGCAGCCGTAGCGGGAGCCGCACAGATACGCAGTATTTT
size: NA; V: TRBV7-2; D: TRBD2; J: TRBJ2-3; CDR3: CASSLAPRTSGRTDTQYF; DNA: TGTGCCAGCAGCTTAGCTCCCCGGACTAGCGGGAGGACAGATACGCAGTATTTT
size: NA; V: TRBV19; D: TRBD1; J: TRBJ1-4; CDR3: CASSLDGQGRSTNEKLFF; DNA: TGTGCCAGTAGCCTCGACGGACAGGGCAGGTCGACTAATGAAAAACTGTTTTTT
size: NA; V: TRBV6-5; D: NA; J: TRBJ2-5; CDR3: CASSYSGTRETQYF; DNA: TGTGCCAGCAGTTACTCTGGGACACGAGAGACCCAGTACTTC
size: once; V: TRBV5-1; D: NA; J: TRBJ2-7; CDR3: CASSLNPGGSYEQYF; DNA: TGCGCCAGCAGCTTGAACCCAGGAGGCTCCTACGAGCAGTACTTC
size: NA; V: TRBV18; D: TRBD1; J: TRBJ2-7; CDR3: CASSPTGTGTEQYF; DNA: TGTGCCAGCTCACCCACCGGGACAGGAACCGAGCAGTACTTC
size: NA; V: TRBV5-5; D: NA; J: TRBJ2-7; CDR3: CASSYGTDYSYEQYF; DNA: TGTGCCAGCAGCTACGGGACGGACTATTCCTACGAGCAGTACTTC
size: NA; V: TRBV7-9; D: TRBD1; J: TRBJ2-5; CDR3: CASIETGVQETQYF; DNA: TGTGCCAGCATCGAAACAGGGGTCCAAGAGACCCAGTACTTC
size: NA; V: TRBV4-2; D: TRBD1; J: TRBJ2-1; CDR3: CASSQDRGTGVYEQFF; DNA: TGTGCCAGCAGCCAAGATCGGGGGACAGGGGTCTATGAGCAGTTCTTC
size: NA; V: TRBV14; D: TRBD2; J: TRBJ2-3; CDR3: CASSSNLLAGVDTQYF; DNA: TGTGCCAGCAGCTCCAACCTACTAGCGGGAGTGGATACGCAGTATTTT
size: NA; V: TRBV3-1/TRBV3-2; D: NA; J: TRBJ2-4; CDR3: CASSPGDVVAKNIQYF; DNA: TGTGCCAGCAGCCCAGGGGACGTAGTAGCCAAAAACATTCAGTACTTC
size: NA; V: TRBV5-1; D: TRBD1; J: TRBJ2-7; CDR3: CASSLGGDRLLYEQYF; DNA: TGCGCCAGCAGCTTGGGAGGGGACAGGCTCCTCTACGAGCAGTACTTC
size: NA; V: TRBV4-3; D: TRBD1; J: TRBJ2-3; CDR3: CASSLTGADTQYF; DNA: TGCGCCAGCAGTCTGACAGGGGCAGATACGCAGTATTTT
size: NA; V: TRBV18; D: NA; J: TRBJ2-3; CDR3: CASSPGGGRTDTQYF; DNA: TGTGCCAGCTCACCAGGGGGAGGACGCACAGATACGCAGTATTTT
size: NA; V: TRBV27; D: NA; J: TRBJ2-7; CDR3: CASSLGPPAESSYEQYF; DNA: TGTGCCAGCAGTTTAGGCCCACCGGCGGAGAGCTCCTACGAGCAGTACTTC
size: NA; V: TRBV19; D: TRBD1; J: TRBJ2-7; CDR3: CASSTGQGSYEQYF; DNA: TGTGCCAGTAGTACAGGACAGGGATCCTACGAGCAGTACTTC
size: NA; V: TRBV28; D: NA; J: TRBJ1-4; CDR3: CASSSWTALNEKLFF; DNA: TGTGCCAGCAGCTCCTGGACAGCCCTTAATGAAAAACTGTTTTTT
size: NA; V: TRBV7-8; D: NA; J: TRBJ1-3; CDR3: CASSPRPGPQVSGNTIYF; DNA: TGTGCCAGCAGCCCCCGGCCAGGGCCGCAAGTCTCTGGAAACACCATATATTTT
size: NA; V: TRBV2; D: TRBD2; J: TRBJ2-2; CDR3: CASHDSRGGQTGELFF; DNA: TGTGCCAGCCACGACTCTCGGGGGGGCCAGACCGGGGAGCTGTTTTTT
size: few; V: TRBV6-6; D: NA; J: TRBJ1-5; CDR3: CASSSGPQHF; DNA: TGTGCCAGCAGCTCCGGGCCCCAGCATTTT
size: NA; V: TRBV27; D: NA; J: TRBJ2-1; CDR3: CASSLTGGAMNEQFF; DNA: TGTGCCAGCAGTCTAACGGGCGGGGCAATGAATGAGCAGTTCTTC
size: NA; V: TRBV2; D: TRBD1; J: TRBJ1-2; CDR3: CASSGQGLGYGYTF; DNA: TGTGCCAGCAGCGGACAGGGGCTCGGCTATGGCTACACCTTC
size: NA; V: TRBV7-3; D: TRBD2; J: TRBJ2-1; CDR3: CASSLRGVGGSTRNEQFF; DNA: TGTGCCAGCAGCTTAAGAGGGGTGGGCGGGAGTACCCGCAATGAGCAGTTCTTC
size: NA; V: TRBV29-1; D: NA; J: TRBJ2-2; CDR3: CSATSDGELFF; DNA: TGCAGCGCGACAAGCGACGGGGAGCTGTTTTTT
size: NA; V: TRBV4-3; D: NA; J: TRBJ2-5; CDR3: CASSQDPPGSRQTQYF; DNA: TGCGCCAGCAGCCAAGATCCCCCCGGGAGCAGGCAGACCCAGTACTTC
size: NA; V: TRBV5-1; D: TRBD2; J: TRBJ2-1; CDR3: CASKVQTSVDEQFF; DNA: TGCGCCAGCAAGGTCCAGACTAGCGTGGACGAGCAGTTCTTC
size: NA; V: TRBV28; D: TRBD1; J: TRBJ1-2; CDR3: CASSVTGTGGETYGYTF; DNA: TGTGCCAGCAGTGTCACCGGGACAGGGGGCGAGACGTATGGCTACACCTTC
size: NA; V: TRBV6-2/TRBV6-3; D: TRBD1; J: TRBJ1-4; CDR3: CASSTERTGRFNEKLFF; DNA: TGTGCCAGCAGTACAGAGCGGACAGGGAGGTTCAATGAAAAACTGTTTTTT
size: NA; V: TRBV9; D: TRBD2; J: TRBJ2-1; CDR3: CASRPAGDNEQFF; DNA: TGTGCCAGCAGACCAGCGGGAGATAATGAGCAGTTCTTC
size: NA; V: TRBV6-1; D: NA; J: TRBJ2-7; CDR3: CASSEARDILYYEQYF; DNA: TGTGCCAGCAGTGAAGCGCGAGACATACTCTACTACGAGCAGTACTTC
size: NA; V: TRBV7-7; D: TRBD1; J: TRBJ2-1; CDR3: CASSSGQGSDEQFF; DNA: TGTGCCAGCAGCTCGGGACAGGGCTCGGACGAGCAGTTCTTC
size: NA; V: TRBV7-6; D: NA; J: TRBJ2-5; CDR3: CASSLRNGIGETQYF; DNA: TGTGCCAGCAGCTTAAGAAACGGGATTGGAGAGACCCAGTACTTC
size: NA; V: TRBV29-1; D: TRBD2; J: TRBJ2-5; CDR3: CSVGVRGAGETQYF; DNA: TGCAGCGTTGGGGTGCGGGGGGCAGGAGAGACCCAGTACTTC
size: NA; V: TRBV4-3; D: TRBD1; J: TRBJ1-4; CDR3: CASSQEGGDFGEKLFF; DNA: TGCGCCAGCAGCCAAGAAGGGGGCGATTTCGGTGAAAAACTGTTTTTT
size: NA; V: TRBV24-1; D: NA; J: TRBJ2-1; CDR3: CATSAPLASSYNEQFF; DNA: TGTGCCACCAGTGCCCCCCTAGCGAGCTCCTACAATGAGCAGTTCTTC
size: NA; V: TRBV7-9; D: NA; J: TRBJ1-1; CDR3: CASSLSGLNTEAFF; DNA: TGTGCCAGCAGCCTCTCAGGGTTGAACACTGAAGCTTTCTTT
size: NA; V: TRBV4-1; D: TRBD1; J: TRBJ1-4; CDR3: CASSRSGQVEKLFF; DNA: TGCGCCAGCAGCCGGTCGGGACAGGTTGAAAAACTGTTTTTT